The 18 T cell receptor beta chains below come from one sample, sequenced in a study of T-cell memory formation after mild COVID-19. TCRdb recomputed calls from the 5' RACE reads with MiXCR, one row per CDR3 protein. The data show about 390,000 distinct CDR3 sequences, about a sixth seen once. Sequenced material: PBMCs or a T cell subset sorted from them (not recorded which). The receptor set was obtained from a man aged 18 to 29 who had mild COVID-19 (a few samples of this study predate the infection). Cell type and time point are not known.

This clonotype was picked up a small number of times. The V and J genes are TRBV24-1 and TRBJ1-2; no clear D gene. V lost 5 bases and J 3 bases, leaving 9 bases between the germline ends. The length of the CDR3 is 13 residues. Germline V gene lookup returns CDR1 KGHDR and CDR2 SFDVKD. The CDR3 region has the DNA TGTGCCACCAGTGTGGGTAGAGACTATGGCTACACCTTC. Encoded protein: CATSVGRDYGYTF.

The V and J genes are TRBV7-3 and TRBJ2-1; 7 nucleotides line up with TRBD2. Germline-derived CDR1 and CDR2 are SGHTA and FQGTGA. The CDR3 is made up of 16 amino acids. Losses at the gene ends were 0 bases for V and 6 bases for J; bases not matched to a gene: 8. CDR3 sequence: CASSLTGGSSSNEQFF. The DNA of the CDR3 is TGTGCCAGCAGCTTAACGGGGGGGTCCTCGTCCAATGAGCAGTTCTTC.

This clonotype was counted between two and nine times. CDR3 DNA sequence: TGTGCCAGCAGTACACCGACAGGGCCCGGGGAGCTGTTTTTT. It encodes CASSTPTGPGELFF. This chain connects TRBV27 to TRBJ2-2, with 7 nucleotides matching TRBD1. Germline V lookup: CDR1 MNHEY, CDR2 SMNVEV (reference sequence). The trim removed 5 bases at V and 6 bases at J, leaving 6 bases unmatched. This CDR3 contains 14 residues.

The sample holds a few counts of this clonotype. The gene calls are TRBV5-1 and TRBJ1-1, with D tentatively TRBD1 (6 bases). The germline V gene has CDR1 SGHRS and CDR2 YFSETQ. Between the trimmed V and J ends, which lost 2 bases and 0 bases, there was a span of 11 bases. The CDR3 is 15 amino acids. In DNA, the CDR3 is TGCGCCAGCAGCTTAATAGGGGGGGTGAACACTGAAGCTTTCTTT. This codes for CASSLIGGVNTEAFF.

DNA of the CDR3: TGCAGTGCTAGCTCGGGGCAAATCAAAAACATTCAGTACTTC. Translating gives CSASSGQIKNIQYF. The chain recombines TRBV20-1 with TRBJ2-4, with D tentatively TRBD1 or TRBD2 (5 bases each). Germline V gene data show CDR1 as DFQATT and CDR2 as SNEGSKA (reference sequence). This CDR3 has 14 residues. Trimming left V 3 bases short and J 3 bases short, with 12 bases between.

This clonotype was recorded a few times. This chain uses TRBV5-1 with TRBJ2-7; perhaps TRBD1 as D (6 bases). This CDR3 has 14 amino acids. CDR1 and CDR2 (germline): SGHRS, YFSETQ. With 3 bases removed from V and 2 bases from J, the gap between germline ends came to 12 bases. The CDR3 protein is CASSSGVLPYEQYF. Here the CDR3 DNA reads TGCGCCAGCAGCTCAGGGGTTCTCCCCTACGAGCAGTACTTC.

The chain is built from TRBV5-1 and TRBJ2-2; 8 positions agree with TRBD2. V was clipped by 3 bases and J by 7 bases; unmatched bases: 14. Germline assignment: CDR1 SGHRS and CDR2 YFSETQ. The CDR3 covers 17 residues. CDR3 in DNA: TGCGCCAGCAGCTCCCGGACTAGCCGAAGGGGTAACGGGGAGCTGTTTTTT. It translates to CASSSRTSRRGNGELFF. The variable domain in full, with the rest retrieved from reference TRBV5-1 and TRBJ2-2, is KAGVTQTPRYLIKTRGQQVTLSCSPISGHRSVSWYQQTPGQGLQFLFEYFSETQRNKGNFPGRFSGRQFSNSRSEMNVSTLELGDSALYLCASSSRTSRRGNGELFFGEGSRLTVL.

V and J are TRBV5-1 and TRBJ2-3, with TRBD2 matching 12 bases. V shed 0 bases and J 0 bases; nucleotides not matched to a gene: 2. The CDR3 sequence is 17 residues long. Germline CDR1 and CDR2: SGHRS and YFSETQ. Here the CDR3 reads CASSLGLAGVSTDTQYF. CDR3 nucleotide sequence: TGCGCCAGCAGCTTGGGACTAGCGGGGGTGAGCACAGATACGCAGTATTTT. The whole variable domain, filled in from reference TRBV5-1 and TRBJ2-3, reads KAGVTQTPRYLIKTRGQQVTLSCSPISGHRSVSWYQQTPGQGLQFLFEYFSETQRNKGNFPGRFSGRQFSNSRSEMNVSTLELGDSALYLCASSLGLAGVSTDTQYFGPGTRLTVL.

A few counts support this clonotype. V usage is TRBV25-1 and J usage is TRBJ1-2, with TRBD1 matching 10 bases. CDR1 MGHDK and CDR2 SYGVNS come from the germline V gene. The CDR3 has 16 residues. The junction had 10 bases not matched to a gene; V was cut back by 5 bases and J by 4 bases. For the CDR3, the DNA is TGTGCCAGCAGTCCAGAGGGGGACAGGGGCCCCTATGGCTACACCTTC. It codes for CASSPEGDRGPYGYTF.

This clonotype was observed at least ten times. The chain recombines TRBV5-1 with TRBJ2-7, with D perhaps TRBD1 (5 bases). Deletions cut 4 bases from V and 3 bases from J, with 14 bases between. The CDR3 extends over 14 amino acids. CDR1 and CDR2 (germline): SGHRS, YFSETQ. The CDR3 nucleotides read TGCGCCAGCAGCGCCAGGGCGAGGCACTACGAGCAGTACGTC. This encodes CASSARARHYEQYV.

The CDR3 protein is CASSQDLNRQGVGEQYF. Here the CDR3 DNA reads TGTGCCAGCAGCCAAGATCTTAACAGACAGGGGGTAGGCGAGCAGTACTTC. V is TRBV4-2 and J is TRBJ2-7; 9 positions match TRBD1. This CDR3 comprises 17 residues. Looked up from germline, CDR1 is LGHNA and CDR2 is YNFKEQ. With V trimmed by 0 bases and J by 6 bases, 12 bases remained unmatched.

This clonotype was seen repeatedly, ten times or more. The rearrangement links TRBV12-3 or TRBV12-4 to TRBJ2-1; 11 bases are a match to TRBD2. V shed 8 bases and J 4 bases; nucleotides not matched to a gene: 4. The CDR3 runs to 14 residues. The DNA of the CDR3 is TGTGCCAGCTCCGGGACTAGCGGATACAATGAGCAGTTCTTC. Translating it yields CASSGTSGYNEQFF.

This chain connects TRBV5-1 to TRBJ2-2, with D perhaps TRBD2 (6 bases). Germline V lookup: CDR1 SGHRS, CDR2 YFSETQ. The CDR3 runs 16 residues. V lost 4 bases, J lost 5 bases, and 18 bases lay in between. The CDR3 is CASSPLGGFGTGELFF. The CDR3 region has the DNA TGCGCCAGCAGCCCCCTCGGAGGGTTTGGGACCGGGGAGCTGTTTTTT.

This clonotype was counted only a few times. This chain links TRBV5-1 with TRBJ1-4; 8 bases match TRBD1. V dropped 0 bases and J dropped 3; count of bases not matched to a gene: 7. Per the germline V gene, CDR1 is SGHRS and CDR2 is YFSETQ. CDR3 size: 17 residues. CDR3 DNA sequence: TGCGCCAGCAGCTTGGCAGGGACAGGATCTTCTAATGAAAAACTGTTTTTT. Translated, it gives CASSLAGTGSSNEKLFF.

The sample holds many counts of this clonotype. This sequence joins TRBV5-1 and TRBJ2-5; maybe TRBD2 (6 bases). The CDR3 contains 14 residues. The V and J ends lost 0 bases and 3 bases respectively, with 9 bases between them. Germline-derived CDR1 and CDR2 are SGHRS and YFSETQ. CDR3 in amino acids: CASSLGTTKETQYF. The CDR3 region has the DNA TGCGCCAGCAGCTTGGGGACTACTAAAGAGACCCAGTACTTC. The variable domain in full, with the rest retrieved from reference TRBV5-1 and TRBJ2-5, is KAGVTQTPRYLIKTRGQQVTLSCSPISGHRSVSWYQQTPGQGLQFLFEYFSETQRNKGNFPGRFSGRQFSNSRSEMNVSTLELGDSALYLCASSLGTTKETQYFGPGTRLLVL.

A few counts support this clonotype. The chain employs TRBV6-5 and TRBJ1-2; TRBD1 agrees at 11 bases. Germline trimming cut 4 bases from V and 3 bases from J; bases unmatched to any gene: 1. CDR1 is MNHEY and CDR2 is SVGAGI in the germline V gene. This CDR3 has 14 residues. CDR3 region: CASSWGQGDYGYTF. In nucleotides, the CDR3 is TGTGCCAGCAGTTGGGGACAGGGGGACTATGGCTACACCTTC.

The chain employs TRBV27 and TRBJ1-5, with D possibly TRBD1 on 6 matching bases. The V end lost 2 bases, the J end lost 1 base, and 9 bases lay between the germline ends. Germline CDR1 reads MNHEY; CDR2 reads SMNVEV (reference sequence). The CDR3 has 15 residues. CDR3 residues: CASSLAGGSNQPQHF. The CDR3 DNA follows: TGTGCCAGCAGTTTAGCGGGGGGCAGCAATCAGCCCCAGCATTTT.

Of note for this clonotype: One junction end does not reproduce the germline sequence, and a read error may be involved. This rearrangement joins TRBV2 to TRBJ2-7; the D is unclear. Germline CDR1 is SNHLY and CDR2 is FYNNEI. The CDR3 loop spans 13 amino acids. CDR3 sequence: CASSAAETGEHYF. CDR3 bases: TGTGCCAGCAGCGCTGCGGAGACCGGCGAGCATTACTTC.